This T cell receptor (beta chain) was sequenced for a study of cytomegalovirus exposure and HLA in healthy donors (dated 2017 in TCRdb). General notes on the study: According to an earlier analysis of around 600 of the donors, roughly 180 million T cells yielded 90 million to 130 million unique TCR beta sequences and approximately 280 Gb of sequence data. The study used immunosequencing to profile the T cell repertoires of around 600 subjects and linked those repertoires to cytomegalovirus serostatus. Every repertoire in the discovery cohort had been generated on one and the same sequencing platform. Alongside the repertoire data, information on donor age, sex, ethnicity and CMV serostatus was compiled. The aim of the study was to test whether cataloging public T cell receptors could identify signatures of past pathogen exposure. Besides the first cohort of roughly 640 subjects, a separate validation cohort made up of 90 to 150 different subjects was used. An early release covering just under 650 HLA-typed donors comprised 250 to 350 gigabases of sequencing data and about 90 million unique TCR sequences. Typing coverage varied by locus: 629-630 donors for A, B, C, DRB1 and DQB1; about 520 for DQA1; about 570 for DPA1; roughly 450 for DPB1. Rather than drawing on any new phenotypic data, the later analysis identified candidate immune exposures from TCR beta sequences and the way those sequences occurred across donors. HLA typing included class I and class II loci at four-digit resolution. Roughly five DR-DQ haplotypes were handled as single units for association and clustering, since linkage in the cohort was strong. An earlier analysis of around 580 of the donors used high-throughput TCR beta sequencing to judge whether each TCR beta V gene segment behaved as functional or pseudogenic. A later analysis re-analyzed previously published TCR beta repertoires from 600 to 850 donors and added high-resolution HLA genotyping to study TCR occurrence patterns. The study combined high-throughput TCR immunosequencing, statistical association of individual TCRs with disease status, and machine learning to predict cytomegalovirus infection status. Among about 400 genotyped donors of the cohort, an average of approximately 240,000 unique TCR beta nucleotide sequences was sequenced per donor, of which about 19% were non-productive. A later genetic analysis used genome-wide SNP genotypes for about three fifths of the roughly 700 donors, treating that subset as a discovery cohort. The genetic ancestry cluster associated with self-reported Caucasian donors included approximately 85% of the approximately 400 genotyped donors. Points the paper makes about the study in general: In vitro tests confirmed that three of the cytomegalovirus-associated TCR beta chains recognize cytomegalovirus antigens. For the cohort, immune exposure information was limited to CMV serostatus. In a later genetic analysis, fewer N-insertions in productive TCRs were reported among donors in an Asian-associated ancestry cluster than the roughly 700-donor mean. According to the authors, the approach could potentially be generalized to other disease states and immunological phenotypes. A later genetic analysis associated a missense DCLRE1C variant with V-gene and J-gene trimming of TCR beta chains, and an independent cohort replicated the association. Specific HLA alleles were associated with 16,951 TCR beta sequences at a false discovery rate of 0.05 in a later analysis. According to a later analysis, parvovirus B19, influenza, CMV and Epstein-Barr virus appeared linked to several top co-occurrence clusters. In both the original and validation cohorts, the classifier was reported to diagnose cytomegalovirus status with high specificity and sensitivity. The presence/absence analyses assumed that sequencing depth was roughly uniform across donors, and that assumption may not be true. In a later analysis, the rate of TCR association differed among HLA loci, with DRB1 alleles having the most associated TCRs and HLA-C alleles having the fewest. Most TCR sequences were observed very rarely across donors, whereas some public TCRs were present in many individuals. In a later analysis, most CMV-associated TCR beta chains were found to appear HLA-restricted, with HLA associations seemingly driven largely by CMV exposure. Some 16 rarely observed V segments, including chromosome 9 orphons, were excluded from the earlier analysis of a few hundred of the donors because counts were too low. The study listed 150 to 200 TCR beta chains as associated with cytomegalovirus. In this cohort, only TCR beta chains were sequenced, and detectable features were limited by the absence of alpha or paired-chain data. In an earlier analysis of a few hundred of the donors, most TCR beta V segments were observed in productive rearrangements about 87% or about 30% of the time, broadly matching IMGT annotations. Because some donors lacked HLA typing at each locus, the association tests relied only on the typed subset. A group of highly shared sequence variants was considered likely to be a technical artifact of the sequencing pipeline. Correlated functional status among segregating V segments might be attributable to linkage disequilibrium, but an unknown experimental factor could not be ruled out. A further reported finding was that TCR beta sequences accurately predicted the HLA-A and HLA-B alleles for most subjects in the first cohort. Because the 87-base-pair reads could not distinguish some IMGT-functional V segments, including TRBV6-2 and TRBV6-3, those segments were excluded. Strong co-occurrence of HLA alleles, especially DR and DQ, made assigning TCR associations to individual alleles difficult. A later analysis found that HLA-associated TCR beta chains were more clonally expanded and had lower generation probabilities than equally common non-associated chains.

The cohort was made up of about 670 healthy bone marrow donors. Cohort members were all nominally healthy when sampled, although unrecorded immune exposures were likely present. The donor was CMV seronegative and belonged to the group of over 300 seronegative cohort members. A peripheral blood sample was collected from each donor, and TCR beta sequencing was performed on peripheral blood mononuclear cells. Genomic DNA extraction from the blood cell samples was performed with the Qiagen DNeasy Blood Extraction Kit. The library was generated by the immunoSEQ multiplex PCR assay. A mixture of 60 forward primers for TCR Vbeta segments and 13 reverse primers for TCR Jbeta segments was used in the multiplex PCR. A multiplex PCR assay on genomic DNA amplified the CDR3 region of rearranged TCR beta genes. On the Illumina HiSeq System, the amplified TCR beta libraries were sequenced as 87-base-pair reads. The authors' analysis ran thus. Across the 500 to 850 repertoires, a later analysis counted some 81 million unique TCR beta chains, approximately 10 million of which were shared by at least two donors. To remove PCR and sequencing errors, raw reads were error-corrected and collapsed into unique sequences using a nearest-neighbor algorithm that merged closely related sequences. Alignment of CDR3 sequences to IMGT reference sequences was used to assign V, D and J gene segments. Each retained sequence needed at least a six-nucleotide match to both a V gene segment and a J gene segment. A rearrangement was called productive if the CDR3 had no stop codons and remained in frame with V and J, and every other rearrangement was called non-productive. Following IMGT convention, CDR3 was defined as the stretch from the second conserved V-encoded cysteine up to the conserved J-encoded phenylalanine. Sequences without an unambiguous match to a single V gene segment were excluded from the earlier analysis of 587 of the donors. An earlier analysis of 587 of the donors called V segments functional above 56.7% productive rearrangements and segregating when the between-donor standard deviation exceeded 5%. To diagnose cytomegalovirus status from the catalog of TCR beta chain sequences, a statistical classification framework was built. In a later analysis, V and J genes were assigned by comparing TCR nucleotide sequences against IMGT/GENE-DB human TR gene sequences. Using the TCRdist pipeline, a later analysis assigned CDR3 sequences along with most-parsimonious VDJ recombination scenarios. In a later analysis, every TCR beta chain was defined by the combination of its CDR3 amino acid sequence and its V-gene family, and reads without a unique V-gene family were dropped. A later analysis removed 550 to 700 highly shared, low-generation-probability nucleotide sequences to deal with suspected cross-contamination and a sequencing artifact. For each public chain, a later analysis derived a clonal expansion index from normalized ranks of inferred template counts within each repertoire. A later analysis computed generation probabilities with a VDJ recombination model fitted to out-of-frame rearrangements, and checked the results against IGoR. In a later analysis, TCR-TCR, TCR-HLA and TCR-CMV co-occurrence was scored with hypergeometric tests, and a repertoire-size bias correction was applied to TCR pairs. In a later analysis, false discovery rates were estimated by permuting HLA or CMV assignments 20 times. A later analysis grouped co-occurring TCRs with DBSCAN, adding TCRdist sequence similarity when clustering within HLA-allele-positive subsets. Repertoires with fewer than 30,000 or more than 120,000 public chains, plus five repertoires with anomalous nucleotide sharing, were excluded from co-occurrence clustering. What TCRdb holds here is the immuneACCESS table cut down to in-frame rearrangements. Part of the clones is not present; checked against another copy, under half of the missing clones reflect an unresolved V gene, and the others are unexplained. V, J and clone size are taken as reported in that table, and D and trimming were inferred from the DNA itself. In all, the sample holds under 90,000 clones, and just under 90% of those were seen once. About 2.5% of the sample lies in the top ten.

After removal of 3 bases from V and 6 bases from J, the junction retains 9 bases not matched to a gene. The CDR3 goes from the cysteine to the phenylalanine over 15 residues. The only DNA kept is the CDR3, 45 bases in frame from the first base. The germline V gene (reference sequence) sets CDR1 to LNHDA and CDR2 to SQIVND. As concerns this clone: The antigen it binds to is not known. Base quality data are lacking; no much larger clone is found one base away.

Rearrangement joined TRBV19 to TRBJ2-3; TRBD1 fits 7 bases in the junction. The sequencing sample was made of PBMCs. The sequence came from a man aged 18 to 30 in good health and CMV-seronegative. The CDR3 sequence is CASSMGSGGADTQYF. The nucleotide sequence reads TGTGCCAGTAGTATGGGGTCAGGGGGTGCTGATACGCAGTATTTT.